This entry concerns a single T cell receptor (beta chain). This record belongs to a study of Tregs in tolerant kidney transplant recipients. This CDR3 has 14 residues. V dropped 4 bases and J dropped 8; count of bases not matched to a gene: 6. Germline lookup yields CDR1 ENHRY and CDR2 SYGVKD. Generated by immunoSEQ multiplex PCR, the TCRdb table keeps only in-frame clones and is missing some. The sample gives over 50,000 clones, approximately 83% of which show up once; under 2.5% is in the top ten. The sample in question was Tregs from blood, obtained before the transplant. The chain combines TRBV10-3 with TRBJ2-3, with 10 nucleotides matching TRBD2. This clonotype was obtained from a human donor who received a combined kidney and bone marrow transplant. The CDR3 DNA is TGTGCCATCAGTGGAGCGGGAGGGCCGGGTACGCAGTATTTT. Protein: CAISGAGGPGTQYF.